A selection of T cell receptor beta chains follows, all from one sample in a study of blood T cell repertoires in COVID-19. Sequencing was performed with immunoSEQ multiplex PCR; in TCRdb, only in-frame clones are kept and a portion is missing. The sample carries approximately 350,000 clones, 87% recorded once. Input material: peripheral blood. The receptors originated from a woman between 50 and 59 years old with COVID-19, enrolled during active disease. The CDR3 runs from the conserved cysteine through the conserved F or W. A D gene is named only where the DNA matches it firmly. Expanded clones are given a class, and other clones once, few, many or no size at all.

D gene	clone size	V gene	J gene	CDR3 DNA	CDR3 protein
.	.	TRBV24-1	TRBJ2-2	TGTGCCACCAGTGTGGCGGGCCCCATCCGGGAGCTGTTTTTT	CATSVAGPIRELFF
.	.	TRBV18	TRBJ1-1	TGTGCCAGCTCACTGGCTGGGAACACTGAAGCTTTCTTT	CASSLAGNTEAFF
.	.	TRBV3-1/TRBV3-2	TRBJ2-4	TGTGCCAGCAGCCAAGATTTCGGAGTAGCCAAAAACATTCAGTACTTC	CASSQDFGVAKNIQYF
.	.	TRBV10-3	TRBJ1-2	TGTGCCACCTGCCCGGGGAAATGGGATGGCTACACCTTC	CATCPGKWDGYTF
.	.	TRBV21-1	TRBJ1-4	TGTGCCAGCAGCAAAGACGGGGAGACGGATGAAAAACTGTTTTTT	CASSKDGETDEKLFF
TRBD2	few	TRBV5-4	TRBJ2-1	TGTGCCAGCAGCTCGGATAGCGGGAGGGGCAATGAGCAGTTCTTC	CASSSDSGRGNEQFF
.	.	TRBV23-1	TRBJ1-2	TGCGCCAGCCCTATGCGACAGGTCTATGGCTACACCTTC	CASPMRQVYGYTF
.	.	TRBV20-1	TRBJ1-1	TGCAGTGCACCTCGGGACACTGAAGCTTTCTTT	CSAPRDTEAFF
.	.	TRBV19	TRBJ1-5	TGTGCCAGTATAGGTTTGGGGGGTAGCAATCAGCCCCAGCATTTT	CASIGLGGSNQPQHF
.	.	TRBV19	TRBJ2-1	TGTGCCAGTAGTATTCAGGGTCAAGGTGAGCAGTTCTTC	CASSIQGQGEQFF
.	.	TRBV19	TRBJ1-3	TGTGCCAGCCAGCGGACAGTAGACTCTGGAAACACCATATATTTT	CASQRTVDSGNTIYF
.	.	TRBV30	TRBJ2-3	TGTGCCTGCCTACTAGCACGTACGCAGTATTTT	CACLLARTQYF
.	.	TRBV20-1	TRBJ2-1	TGCAGTGGTGACTTTCGTGATGAGCAGTTCTTC	CSGDFRDEQFF
.	.	TRBV19	TRBJ1-5	TGTGCCACCGGAGAGGGGGGGAGGGTCAATCAGCCCCAGCATTTT	CATGEGGRVNQPQHF
.	.	TRBV12-3/TRBV12-4	TRBJ1-1	TGTGCCAGCAAAAAACAGCTGAACACTGAAGCTTTCTTT	CASKKQLNTEAFF
TRBD1	.	TRBV19	TRBJ2-7	TGTGCCAGTAGTCCGGGACAGGGGGCAACCGAGCAGTACTTC	CASSPGQGATEQYF
TRBD2	.	TRBV30	TRBJ2-3	TGTGCCTGGAGTGTTTCAGCGGGAGGGGGAACAGATACGCAGTATTTT	CAWSVSAGGGTDTQYF
TRBD1	.	TRBV6-1	TRBJ1-6	TGTGCCAGCAGTAAAGGACAGGGGGCTTCCAATAATTCACCCCTCCACTTT	CASSKGQGASNNSPLHF